These T cell receptor beta chains were read from a single sample in a study of blood T cell repertoires in COVID-19. This table comes from immunoSEQ multiplex PCR, and its TCRdb copy is limited to in-frame clones, with some not included. The repertoire holds approximately 160,000 clones, with 84% as singletons. Sequences were obtained from PBMCs or T cells enriched from blood (not recorded which). The origin of the receptors is a woman aged 45-65 years who had recovered from COVID-19. Both conserved end residues are part of each CDR3. The D gene is left open where the match is weak. Size is omitted from some rows. Given values are once, few, many or a class for expanded clones.

V	J	size	D	DNA	CDR3
TRBV19	TRBJ1-1	NA	NA	TGTGCCAGTACCTCCCCTAGGGGATTGGGCACTGAAGCTTTCTTT	CASTSPRGLGTEAFF
TRBV21-1	TRBJ2-1	few	NA	TGTGCCAGCAGCAAGACTAGCGGGAGATATTACAATGAGCAGTTCTTC	CASSKTSGRYYNEQFF
TRBV5-8	TRBJ1-3	once	NA	TGTGCCAGCAGCCTTCGGCGCGGGTCCGCCACCATATATTTT	CASSLRRGSATIYF
TRBV7-2	TRBJ2-7	NA	TRBD2	TGTGCCAGCAGCGTTAGCGGGGGGGCCTCCTACGAGCAGTACTTC	CASSVSGGASYEQYF
TRBV11-3	TRBJ1-1	NA	NA	TGTGCCAGCAGCTCGGACGGGACAAAAGCTTTCTTT	CASSSDGTKAFF
TRBV4-3	TRBJ1-1	NA	NA	TGCGCCAGCAGCCAAGCACAATACACTGAAGCTTTCTTT	CASSQAQYTEAFF
TRBV11-3	TRBJ2-7	NA	TRBD2	TGTGCCAGCAGCTTAGATGGCGGGACTAGCGGGGGGGGTCTCCCCTTGGAGCAGTACTTC	CASSLDGGTSGGGLPLEQYF
TRBV7-7	TRBJ2-7	few	NA	TGTGCTAGCAGCGCTGGACCAAGGGGCTACGAGCAGTACTTC	CASSAGPRGYEQYF
TRBV7-3	TRBJ2-7	NA	TRBD1	TGTGCCAGCAGCTTAGACAGGGATGGGGAGCAGTACTTC	CASSLDRDGEQYF
TRBV7-6	TRBJ2-3	NA	NA	TGTGCCAGCAGCAAACCTATAGCAGATACGCAGTATTTT	CASSKPIADTQYF
TRBV19	TRBJ2-2	NA	TRBD1	TGTGCCAGTAGACGGGACAGGGCTACCGGGGAGCTGTTTTTT	CASRRDRATGELFF
TRBV19	TRBJ1-2	NA	NA	TGTGCCAGTAGGGAGGAGGCCTCTGGCTATGGCTACACCTTC	CASREEASGYGYTF
TRBV11-1	TRBJ1-3	NA	TRBD1	TGTGCCAGCAAGACAAGGGGGGACAGCTCTGGAAACACCATATATTTT	CASKTRGDSSGNTIYF
TRBV2	TRBJ2-4	NA	TRBD1	TGTGCCAGCAGCCAAGACAGGGTAAATGACATTCAGTACTTC	CASSQDRVNDIQYF
TRBV19	TRBJ1-1	NA	TRBD1	TGTGCCAGTACCATACAGGGGGTAAACACTGAAGCTTTCTTT	CASTIQGVNTEAFF
TRBV15	TRBJ1-2	few	NA	TGTGCCACCAGCAGAACAGGGTTCCGGGGCTACACCTTC	CATSRTGFRGYTF